Below are 18 T cell receptor beta chains sequenced from a single sample in a study of cytomegalovirus exposure and HLA in healthy donors. 13 Jbeta primers and 60 Vbeta primers were used for the PCR. TCRdb keeps only in-frame clones here, not all; method: immunoSEQ multiplex PCR. This table holds about 94,000 clones, around 66% found once. The specimen was PBMCs. These TCRs come from a man under 40 in good health and CMV-seronegative.

This clone was detected a few times. The chain uses TRBV5-1 and TRBJ1-2; no firm D call. The V gene lost 0 bases and the J gene lost 4 bases, with 7 bases spanning the gap. The CDR3 loop spans 13 amino acids. Germline V gives CDR1 SGHRS, CDR2 YFSETQ. CDR3 protein: CASSLGAAYGYTF. CDR3 in DNA: TGCGCCAGCAGCTTGGGGGCAGCCTATGGCTACACCTTC.

J is TRBJ2-5 and V is TRBV6-5, with no clear D. The V gene's germline CDR1 is MNHEY and CDR2 SVGAGI. The CDR3 has 12 amino acids. The V end was cut by 4 bases, the J end by 4 bases, with 7 bases between. As DNA, the CDR3 is TGTGCCAGCAGTTCCCCGGGAGAGACCCAGTACTTC. It encodes CASSSPGETQYF.

The V gene is TRBV7-9, the J gene TRBJ2-5; D not resolved. This CDR3 region has 14 residues. Germline V gives CDR1 SEHNR, CDR2 FQNEAQ (reference sequence). Trimming cost V 1 base and J 5 bases, with 11 bases left between them. The CDR3 nucleotides are TGTGCCAGCAGCTTAGGTAGTAGCTCCGAGACCCAGTACTTC. Translated: CASSLGSSSETQYF.

This chain joins TRBV10-1 and TRBJ1-1; the match to TRBD1 covers 8 bases. The CDR3 contains 15 residues. CDR1 is WNHNN and CDR2 is SYGVQD in the germline V gene (reference sequence). The J segment lost 7 bases and the V segment lost 3 bases, leaving 10 bases of the junction unmatched. The CDR3 loop reads CASSELRQGTVEAFF. The CDR3 region has the DNA TGCGCCAGCAGTGAATTGAGACAGGGGACCGTTGAAGCTTTCTTT.

The V call is TRBV2, the J call TRBJ2-5, with 8 bases that match TRBD2. V lost 0 bases, J lost 4 bases, and 4 bases stayed unmatched. The CDR3 runs to 15 residues. Germline lookup yields CDR1 SNHLY and CDR2 FYNNEI. CDR3 in DNA: TGTGCCAGCAGTGAAGCTTCGGGGGGGGGAGAGACCCAGTACTTC. Its protein product is CASSEASGGGETQYF.

This sequence joins TRBV29-1 and TRBJ2-1; 12 nucleotides align to TRBD1. Germline loops: CDR1 SQVTM, CDR2 ANQGSEA. V shed 7 bases, J shed 10 bases, and the junction held 2 bases outside the gene matches. The CDR3 spans 11 residues. The CDR3 nucleotides are TGCAGCGGGGACAGGGGGCAGGAGCAGTTCTTC. This encodes CSGDRGQEQFF.

This chain links TRBV27 with TRBJ2-1; 7 nucleotides agree with TRBD2. V dropped 5 bases and J dropped 3; count of bases not matched to a gene: 7. CDR1 MNHEY and CDR2 SMNVEV come from the germline V gene (reference sequence). CDR3 length: 15 residues. The CDR3 region has the DNA TGTGCCAGCAGTAAAGCGGGATCCCTCTACAATGAGCAGTTCTTC. This translates into CASSKAGSLYNEQFF.

The chain couples TRBV7-6 to TRBJ1-5; possibly TRBD1 for D (6 bases). The CDR3 extends over 15 amino acids. In germline, CDR1 is SGHVS, CDR2 FNYEAQ. Trimming removed 2 bases at V and 7 bases at J, with 15 bases between. The CDR3 bases are TGTGCCAGCAGCTTACGGGCACAGGGCGCCCAGCCCCAGCATTTT. Protein sequence: CASSLRAQGAQPQHF.

V and J are TRBV7-9 and TRBJ2-3; D perhaps matches TRBD2 (7 bases). Between the trimmed V and J ends, which lost 5 bases and 5 bases, there was a span of 11 bases. CDR1 and CDR2 (germline): SEHNR, FQNEAQ (reference sequence). CDR3 size: 13 residues. CDR3 sequence reads: CASSEGGRDTQYF. In DNA form, the CDR3 reads TGTGCCAGCAGCGAGGGGGGGCGAGATACGCAGTATTTT.

V is TRBV7-3 and J is TRBJ2-5; TRBD2 aligns across 11 bases. The CDR3 is 16 residues long. Germline V gives CDR1 SGHTA, CDR2 FQGTGA. The junction had 11 bases not matched to a gene; V was cut back by 0 bases and J by 11 bases. CDR3 nucleotide sequence: TGTGCCAGCAGCTTAACCGTAACTAGCGGGGGAGAAGAGCAGTACTTC. It translates to CASSLTVTSGGEEQYF.

V and J are TRBV4-1 and TRBJ2-3; 10 bases map to TRBD2. With V trimmed by 1 base and J by 7 bases, 11 bases remained unmatched. This CDR3 is 17 amino acids long. Looked up from germline, CDR1 is MGHRA and CDR2 is YSYEKL. CDR3 region: CASSQVKLAGDLNTQYF. As DNA, the CDR3 is TGCGCCAGCAGCCAAGTTAAGCTAGCGGGAGATTTAAATACGCAGTATTTT.

The chain uses TRBV5-1 and TRBJ2-2, with TRBD1 matching over 7 bases. The germline gives CDR1 SGHRS, CDR2 YFSETQ. V dropped 6 bases and J dropped 4; count of bases not matched to a gene: 12. This CDR3 comprises 16 residues. This CDR3 reads CASNTLRGPSTGELFF. CDR3 nucleotide sequence: TGCGCCAGCAACACCCTGAGGGGGCCCAGCACCGGGGAGCTGTTTTTT.

This clone was seen a few times. The chain has TRBV9 and TRBJ2-2; TRBD1 matches 7 bases. The germline CDR1 and CDR2 sequences are SGDLS and YYNGEE. With V trimmed by 4 bases and J by 7 bases, 22 bases remained unmatched. The CDR3 spans 19 residues. The CDR3 is CASSPRLSRQGRMGGELFF. CDR3 nucleotides: TGTGCCAGCAGCCCACGCCTCTCTAGACAGGGTCGAATGGGCGGGGAGCTGTTTTTT.

This chain connects TRBV7-9 to TRBJ2-5; D is perhaps TRBD2 (5 bases). CDR3 length equals 13 residues. Per germline, CDR1 SEHNR and CDR2 FQNEAQ (reference sequence). V was pared by 1 base and J by 11 bases, with 14 bases between. CDR3 protein: CASSLDIFGEQYF. The CDR3, as DNA: TGTGCCAGCAGCTTAGATATCTTTGGGGAGCAGTACTTC.

This chain connects TRBV19 to TRBJ2-7, with 8 bases that match TRBD2. From germline, CDR1 is LNHDA and CDR2 SQIVND (reference sequence). The CDR3 sequence is 17 residues long. The ends lost 5 bases at V and 1 base at J; junction bases unmatched: 13. The DNA for the CDR3 is TGTGCCAGTAGTCGGACCAGCGGGGGATTACAATCCTACGAGCAGTACTTC. Translating it yields CASSRTSGGLQSYEQYF.

This chain joins TRBV19 and TRBJ2-2; 8 bases agree with TRBD2. Trimming at V came to 9 bases and at J to 11 bases, leaving 2 bases not matched to a gene. CDR3 size: 10 residues. Per germline, CDR1 LNHDA and CDR2 SQIVND (reference sequence). This chain's CDR3 is CASGGGELFF. DNA for the CDR3: TGTGCCAGCGGGGGGGGTGAGCTGTTTTTT.

The chain combines TRBV5-4 with TRBJ2-5, with D unresolved. The V and J ends lost 5 bases and 3 bases respectively, with 5 bases between them. CDR1 is SGHNT and CDR2 is YYREEE in the germline V gene (reference sequence). The CDR3 contains 11 residues. As DNA, the CDR3 is TGTGCCAGCAGACAAGAAGAGACCCAGTACTTC. The encoded protein is CASRQEETQYF.

J is TRBJ1-1 and V is TRBV27, with D possibly matching TRBD1 (5 bases). This CDR3 region has 14 residues. V was pared by 4 bases and J by 1 base, with 10 bases between. The germline V gene has CDR1 MNHEY and CDR2 SMNVEV (reference sequence). CDR3 loop: CASSWRGWNTEAFF. DNA for the CDR3: TGTGCCAGCAGTTGGAGGGGATGGAACACTGAAGCTTTCTTT.